The T cell receptor beta chain described here comes from a study of T cell changes during pregnancy in multiple sclerosis. Data came from immunoSEQ multiplex PCR; TCRdb stores just in-frame clones and leaves some out. The repertoire includes under 40,000 clones, under 95% of them detected once, and 5% to 6.5% sits in the top ten. Only one count was recorded for this clone. This TCR was sampled from a female donor in good health, enrolled as a control in a pregnancy study. Sequencing used peripheral blood, obtained in the third trimester of pregnancy.

CDR3 bases: TGCGCCAGCAGCTATGGGACAGGGATTTCCTACGAGCAGTACTTC. It encodes CASSYGTGISYEQYF. The chain joins TRBV5-1 to TRBJ2-7; 9 positions agree with TRBD1. Germline lookup yields CDR1 SGHRS and CDR2 YFSETQ. V shed 3 bases and J 1 base; nucleotides not matched to a gene: 5. CDR3 length equals 15 residues.